Listed below are T cell receptor beta chains from one sample, sequenced in a study of CXCR3-negative and CXCR3-positive naive CD8 T cells. TCRdb re-called the 5' RACE reads and gives one entry per CDR3 protein, without DNA. This sample contains 50,000 or so distinct CDR3 sequences. Sequences were obtained from naive CXCR3+ CD8+ T cells from blood. The receptors were sampled from a human donor in good health. Some clones in this sample may be carry-over from other donors' samples. Each CDR3 is given with its conserved first and last residue.

TRBJ2-1,TRBV7-2,CASFHQGGVGEQFF
TRBJ2-1,TRBV5-6,CASSVRDRYNEQFF
TRBJ2-7,TRBV7-2,CASSLLAGTYEQYF
TRBJ2-7,TRBV6-2/TRBV6-3,CASSPSYEQYF
TRBJ2-2,TRBV7-7,CASSQYSPPGRAGELFF
TRBJ1-4,TRBV7-9,CASSSLTDNEKLFF
TRBJ2-1,TRBV4-1,CASSLQGLYNEQFF
TRBJ2-1,TRBV20-1,CSANIQGNEQFF
TRBJ2-7,TRBV4-3,CASSHGNYEQYF
TRBJ2-1,TRBV7-2,CASRGSGGDDEQFF
TRBJ1-1,TRBV29-1,CSGQGQVTEAFF
TRBJ2-1,TRBV18,CASSPRTGTANYNEQFF
TRBJ2-7,TRBV27,CASSHLRDTPYEQYF
TRBJ2-2,TRBV7-6,CTSSRWTEGTGELFF